Presented here are 31 T cell receptor beta chains from one specimen sequenced in a study of sequential checkpoint blockade in melanoma. The table came from immunoSEQ multiplex PCR; TCRdb's copy has only in-frame clones and leaves some out. This table has roughly 20,000 clones, under 80% appearing once. Indicated treatment: randomized to nivolumab then ipilimumab (arm A) or the reverse (arm B). The sequencing here drew on CD8+ T cells sorted from blood (inferred from file names), taken from a patient given nivolumab and ipilimumab in sequence. All receptors come from a human donor with melanoma.

This rearrangement joins TRBV15 to TRBJ2-7, with TRBD2 as a possible D gene (7 bases). The ends were cut back, 0 bases at V and 10 bases at J, with 19 bases in the middle. The CDR3 extends over 15 amino acids. Germline V lookup: CDR1 LNHNV, CDR2 YYDKDF (reference sequence). CDR3 sequence reads: CATSRDSGTMDRQYF. In DNA form, the CDR3 reads TGTGCCACCAGCAGAGATTCCGGGACTATGGACAGACAGTACTTC. The entire variable domain, with the rest obtained from reference TRBV15 and TRBJ2-7, is as follows: DAMVIQNPRYQVTQFGKPVTLSCSQTLNHNVMYWYQQKSSQAPKLLFHYYDKDFNNEADTPDNFQSRRPNTSFCFLDIRSPGLGDTAMYLCATSRDSGTMDRQYFGPGTRLTVT.

The table lists this clone with a count of one. This chain joins TRBV5-4 and TRBJ2-5; D is possibly TRBD2 (7 bases). V was clipped by 2 bases and J by 5 bases, with 13 bases between them. The CDR3 covers 14 residues. From germline, CDR1 is SGHNT and CDR2 YYREEE (reference sequence). The CDR3 is CASSFRGGWETQYF. CDR3 DNA sequence: TGTGCCAGCAGCTTCAGGGGAGGGTGGGAGACCCAGTACTTC.

The chain recombines TRBV30 with TRBJ2-1, with 7 bases lining up with TRBD2. There are 19 residues in the CDR3. V was pared by 5 bases and J by 1 base, with 20 bases of the junction left unmatched. Germline V gives CDR1 GTSNPN, CDR2 SVGIG (reference sequence). The CDR3 DNA is TGTGCCTGGGAACTTACAGGTAAAGCGGGACGGAGGTCCTACAATGAGCAGTTCTTC. Its protein product is CAWELTGKAGRRSYNEQFF.

V gene TRBV9 combines with J gene TRBJ2-7, with 10 bases aligning to TRBD2. Germline CDR1 and CDR2: SGDLS and YYNGEE. The CDR3 extends over 17 amino acids. V trimming: 4 bases; J trimming: 5 bases; junction bases outside the gene matches: 15. The CDR3 sequence is CASSPPEGSGRRDEQYF. Written as DNA, the CDR3 is TGTGCCAGCAGCCCTCCCGAAGGTAGCGGGAGGAGGGACGAGCAGTACTTC.

The gene calls are TRBV7-9 and TRBJ2-2; D might be TRBD2 (6 bases). The CDR3 has 15 residues. Deletions cut 3 bases from V and 7 bases from J, with 15 bases between. Germline V gene sequence: CDR1 SEHNR, CDR2 FQNEAQ (reference sequence). In DNA, the CDR3 is TGTGCCAGCAGCTTTCTGGAGGGCTACGGCGGGGAGCTGTTTTTT. Protein product: CASSFLEGYGGELFF.

The chain recombines TRBV29-1 with TRBJ2-2; a weak D match, TRBD1 (6 bases). Per germline, CDR1 SQVTM and CDR2 ANQGSEA. V was shortened by 1 base and J by 3 bases, with 9 bases between the two germline ends. This CDR3 contains 14 residues. As DNA, the CDR3 is TGCAGCGTTGAAGGGACAGACTACACCGGGGAGCTGTTTTTT. Translated: CSVEGTDYTGELFF.

This clone was seen just once. The V and J genes are TRBV29-1 and TRBJ1-2; a weak D match, TRBD1 (6 bases). Germline CDR1 and CDR2: SQVTM and ANQGSEA. The CDR3 extends over 12 amino acids. V was shortened by 4 bases and J by 7 bases, with 13 bases between the two germline ends. CDR3 DNA: TGCAGCGTTGTGAGGGGACAAAGTGGCTACACCTTC. Residues: CSVVRGQSGYTF. The full variable domain, rest sourced from reference TRBV29-1 and TRBJ1-2, is SAVISQKPSRDICQRGTSLTIQCQVDSQVTMMFWYRQQPGQSLTLIATANQGSEATYESGFVIDKFPISRPNLTFSTLTVSNMSPEDSSIYLCSVVRGQSGYTFGSGTRLTVV.

This chain connects TRBV4-2 to TRBJ2-2; 7 nucleotides agree with TRBD2. From germline, CDR1 is LGHNA and CDR2 YNFKEQ. J gave up 1 base and V 0 bases, and 5 bases lay outside the gene matches. There are 17 residues in the CDR3. The CDR3 DNA is TGTGCCAGCAGCCAAGATACTGGCGGGGGGAACACCGGGGAGCTGTTTTTT. Translated, it gives CASSQDTGGGNTGELFF.

The J gene is TRBJ2-3, the V gene TRBV4-1; TRBD2 aligns across 12 bases. With V trimmed by 0 bases and J by 3 bases, 4 bases remained unmatched. Germline lookup yields CDR1 MGHRA and CDR2 YSYEKL. The CDR3 totals 17 residues. This CDR3 reads CASSQDPSGGATDTQYF. The CDR3 DNA is TGCGCCAGCAGCCAAGATCCTAGCGGGGGGGCGACAGATACGCAGTATTTT.

CDR3 DNA: TGTGCCAGCAGCAATTCCATTGGCAATCAGCCCCAGCATTTT. This codes for CASSNSIGNQPQHF. This chain joins TRBV21-1 and TRBJ1-5; TRBD1 is the table's D call, not checked against the DNA. TRBV21-1 is a listed pseudogene. The CDR3 covers 14 residues.

The V gene is TRBV10-2, the J gene TRBJ1-5, with D uncertain. The CDR3 has 13 residues. The V gene's germline CDR1 is WSHSY and CDR2 SAAADI. V was clipped by 1 base and J by 9 bases, with 10 bases between them. The CDR3 DNA reads TGCGCCAGCAGTGAGTACGAACCGGGGCCCCAGCATTTT. Residues: CASSEYEPGPQHF.

This clone came up once. The chain joins TRBV27 to TRBJ2-3; maybe TRBD1 (5 bases). This CDR3 spans 15 amino acids. V lost 3 bases and J 7 bases, leaving 17 bases between the germline ends. In germline, CDR1 is MNHEY, CDR2 SMNVEV (reference sequence). This CDR3 reads CASSLTPVQGNTQYF. In DNA, the CDR3 is TGTGCCAGCAGTTTGACCCCCGTGCAGGGAAATACGCAGTATTTT.

The chain is built from TRBV4-3 and TRBJ2-5; TRBD1 matches 8 bases. CDR3 size: 14 residues. V trimming: 0 bases; J trimming: 11 bases; junction bases outside the gene matches: 8. From germline, CDR1 is LGHNA and CDR2 YSLEER. CDR3 loop: CASSQDQGAREQYF. CDR3 coding DNA: TGCGCCAGCAGCCAAGATCAGGGGGCTCGAGAGCAGTACTTC.

The chain links TRBV2 to TRBJ2-2; no reliable D call. Germline V gene lookup returns CDR1 SNHLY and CDR2 FYNNEI. Trimming pared 6 bases from V and 7 bases from J, leaving 3 bases between. This CDR3 spans 10 amino acids. In DNA, the CDR3 is TGTGCCAGCAGCGGCGGGGAGCTGTTTTTT. Its translation is CASSGGELFF.

This rearrangement joins TRBV27 to TRBJ1-4; D remains unclear. This CDR3 has 14 amino acids. Germline CDR1 MNHEY, CDR2 SMNVEV (reference sequence). V lost 5 bases and J 3 bases, leaving 10 bases between the germline ends. CDR3 residues: CASSPTSANEKLFF. Here the CDR3 DNA reads TGTGCCAGCAGTCCAACGTCGGCTAATGAAAAACTGTTTTTT. The variable domain in full, with the rest retrieved from reference TRBV27 and TRBJ1-4, is EAQVTQNPRYLITVTGKKLTVTCSQNMNHEYMSWYRQDPGLGLRQIYYSMNVEVTDKGDVPEGYKVSRKEKRNFPLILESPSPNQTSLYFCASSPTSANEKLFFGSGTQLSVL.

This chain connects TRBV5-6 to TRBJ1-1, with a weak D call TRBD1 (5 bases). The CDR3 covers 15 residues. The ends were cut back, 3 bases at V and 1 base at J, with 13 bases in the middle. Germline lookup yields CDR1 SGHDT and CDR2 YYEEEE. The CDR3 protein is CASSWGDGRNTEAFF. The CDR3 DNA reads TGTGCCAGCAGCTGGGGGGACGGGAGGAACACTGAAGCTTTCTTT.

The chain carries TRBV7-9 and TRBJ1-2, with 10 bases aligning to TRBD1. The trim removed 5 bases at V and 7 bases at J, leaving 7 bases unmatched. CDR1 and CDR2 (germline): SEHNR, FQNEAQ (reference sequence). This CDR3 has 14 residues. CDR3 region: CASSALTGGGGYTF. CDR3 DNA sequence: TGTGCCAGCAGCGCTTTGACAGGGGGCGGTGGCTACACCTTC. Complete variable domain (other parts from reference TRBV7-9 and TRBJ1-2): DTGVSQNPRHKITKRGQNVTFRCDPISEHNRLYWYRQTLGQGPEFLTYFQNEAQLEKSRLLSDRFSAERPKGSFSTLEIQRTEQGDSAMYLCASSALTGGGGYTFGSGTRLTVV.

J is TRBJ1-1 and V is TRBV7-9; 7 bases align to TRBD1. This CDR3 has 13 residues. Germline lookup yields CDR1 SEHNR and CDR2 FQNEAQ (reference sequence). J gave up 5 bases and V 4 bases, and 4 bases lay outside the gene matches. CDR3 region: CASSYGTATEAFF. The DNA for the CDR3 is TGTGCCAGCAGCTACGGGACAGCAACTGAAGCTTTCTTT.

The chain joins TRBV27 to TRBJ1-1, with D uncertain. The CDR3 length is 14 residues. CDR1 and CDR2 (germline): MNHEY, SMNVEV (reference sequence). V was trimmed by 5 bases and J by 4 bases, leaving 14 bases between them. CDR3 loop: CASSLSSAGTEAFF. In nucleotides, the CDR3 is TGTGCCAGCAGTCTAAGTTCGGCGGGCACTGAAGCTTTCTTT.

This chain links TRBV19 with TRBJ1-5; 10 nucleotides match TRBD1. In germline, CDR1 is LNHDA, CDR2 SQIVND (reference sequence). The CDR3 consists of 17 residues. V lost 0 bases and J lost 7; bases outside the gene matches: 9. The CDR3: CASSIEQSGTGAQPQHF. For the CDR3, the DNA is TGTGCCAGTAGTATAGAGCAATCCGGGACAGGGGCCCAGCCCCAGCATTTT.

V and J are TRBV4-1 and TRBJ1-4; D remains unclear. Germline CDR1 is MGHRA and CDR2 is YSYEKL. Between the trimmed V and J ends, which lost 0 bases and 0 bases, there was a span of 11 bases. CDR3 length: 17 amino acids. The CDR3 DNA sequence: TGCGCCAGCAGCCAAGATGACACAGCCGCAACTAATGAAAAACTGTTTTTT. It translates to CASSQDDTAATNEKLFF.

This clone was observed a few times. The chain recombines TRBV5-6 with TRBJ2-2; D perhaps matches TRBD2 (5 bases). The V gene lost 2 bases and the J gene lost 7 bases, with 12 bases spanning the gap. Germline CDR1 and CDR2: SGHDT and YYEEEE. The CDR3 totals 14 residues. DNA of the CDR3: TGTGCCAGCAGCTTTGGCACGGGGATCGGGGAGCTGTTTTTT. Its protein product is CASSFGTGIGELFF. The full variable domain, rest sourced from reference TRBV5-6 and TRBJ2-2, is DAGVTQSPTHLIKTRGQQVTLRCSPKSGHDTVSWYQQALGQGPQFIFQYYEEEERQRGNFPDRFSGHQFPNYSSELNVNALLLGDSALYLCASSFGTGIGELFFGEGSRLTVL.

This clone was detected only a few times. CDR3 nucleotides: TGTGCCAGCAGCAGAGAGAGCTCCTACGAGCAGTACTTC. Amino acid sequence: CASSRESSYEQYF. The chain combines TRBV7-3 with TRBJ2-7; D is unresolved. The V end lost 5 bases, the J end lost 0 bases, and 8 bases lay between the germline ends. This CDR3 is 13 amino acids long. Germline assignment: CDR1 SGHTA and CDR2 FQGTGA.

J is TRBJ2-3 and V is TRBV7-3; 9 bases align to TRBD2. Losses at the gene ends were 3 bases for V and 6 bases for J; bases not matched to a gene: 7. The germline V gene has CDR1 SGHTA and CDR2 FQGTGA. This CDR3 contains 15 residues. CDR3 residues: CASSLAAGGGDTQYF. Here the CDR3 DNA reads TGTGCCAGCAGCTTGGCAGCGGGAGGAGGGGATACGCAGTATTTT.

The chain joins TRBV12-5 to TRBJ1-5, with D maybe TRBD1 (5 bases). Trimming left V 8 bases short and J 7 bases short, with 12 bases between. Germline V gene lookup returns CDR1 LGHNT and CDR2 FRNRAP. This CDR3 is built from 12 residues. CDR3 nucleotide sequence: TGTGCTAGTTGCAGGGTAAAACAGCCCCAGCATTTT. Its translation is CASCRVKQPQHF.

The chain combines TRBV7-2 with TRBJ2-2, with D maybe TRBD2 (6 bases). From germline, CDR1 is SGHTA and CDR2 FQGNSA. The CDR3 covers 16 residues. Trimming shortened V by 1 base and J by 1 base, and 10 bases separated the two germline ends. CDR3 amino acids: CASSLGTGVNTGELFF. CDR3 bases: TGTGCCAGCAGCTTAGGGACGGGAGTGAACACCGGGGAGCTGTTTTTT.

This chain joins TRBV19 and TRBJ1-5, with D uncertain. V lost 5 bases, J lost 7 bases, and 24 bases lay in between. CDR1 is LNHDA, CDR2 SQIVND, per germline (reference sequence). This CDR3 has 17 amino acids. CDR3 residues: CASSRDAPRGPTQPQHF. DNA of the CDR3: TGTGCCAGTAGTCGGGATGCGCCTCGTGGTCCGACCCAGCCCCAGCATTTT. Filled out from reference TRBV19 and TRBJ1-5, the complete variable domain reads DGGITQSPKYLFRKEGQNVTLSCEQNLNHDAMYWYRQDPGQGLRLIYYSQIVNDFQKGDIAEGYSVSREKKESFPLTVTSAQKNPTAFYLCASSRDAPRGPTQPQHFGDGTRLSIL.

Concerning this clone: Other DNA sequences of this sample code for an identical CDR3. The rearrangement joins TRBV9 to TRBJ2-7; 9 bases are shared with TRBD2. Losses at the gene ends were 4 bases for V and 3 bases for J; bases not matched to a gene: 8. This CDR3 comprises 15 residues. CDR1 and CDR2 from the germline V gene are SGDLS and YYNGEE. The chain's CDR3 is CASSPGLAGFYEQYF. CDR3 DNA sequence: TGTGCCAGCAGCCCAGGGCTAGCGGGGTTCTACGAGCAGTACTTC.

This chain joins TRBV5-1 and TRBJ2-7; D is unclear. CDR1 is SGHRS and CDR2 is YFSETQ in the germline V gene. Trimming stripped 4 bases from V and 3 bases from J, with 5 bases between. The CDR3 is 11 residues long. CDR3: CASSENYEQYF. The CDR3 nucleotides are TGCGCCAGCAGCGAGAACTACGAGCAGTACTTC.

Only a few counts were recorded for this clone. The V and J genes are TRBV19 and TRBJ1-2; the D gene is possibly TRBD1 (6 bases). Germline assignment: CDR1 LNHDA and CDR2 SQIVND (reference sequence). The CDR3 contains 13 residues. The V end lost 8 bases, the J end lost 4 bases, and 14 bases lay between the germline ends. In DNA, the CDR3 is TGTGCCAGTTCACAGGGTTGGGTCTATGGCTACACCTTC. Translation gives CASSQGWVYGYTF.

The rearrangement joins TRBV6-4 to TRBJ2-2, with a possible D match to TRBD2 (5 bases). The V and J ends lost 3 bases and 3 bases respectively, with 5 bases between them. Germline assignment: CDR1 MRHNA and CDR2 SNTAGT. The CDR3 runs 13 residues. The CDR3 here is CASSEDYTGELFF. CDR3 bases: TGTGCCAGCAGTGAGGACTACACCGGGGAGCTGTTTTTT.